Following are 20 T cell receptor beta chains from one sample sequenced in a study of T cells after yellow fever vaccination (dated by TCRdb to the late 2010s). Libraries were prepared through 5' RACE. The data were produced on an Illumina HiSeq 2500. The public reads were quality trimmed at Q25 with fastp and then assembled into clones with MiXCR by TCRdb, keeping productive beta chains. When rows share a CDR3 protein, they turn into one entry using the most common DNA and genes. Present in this sample are roughly 300,000 distinct CDR3 sequences, around 8.1% of which were seen just once. Roughly 18% of the sample is taken by the ten largest. The treatment or condition label, as the study defines it: live attenuated yellow fever vaccine strain. The material was PBMCs, obtained about 41 days after the first yellow fever vaccination. These receptors originate from a man between 18 and 29 years old who received the YFV17D yellow fever vaccine.

This rearrangement joins TRBV20-1 to TRBJ2-1, with D perhaps given as TRBD1 or TRBD2 (6 bases each). The CDR3 is 14 amino acids. Germline lookup yields CDR1 DFQATT and CDR2 SNEGSKA (reference sequence). V lost 1 base and J 3 bases, leaving 10 bases between the germline ends. The CDR3 here is CSARAGAIYNEQFF. DNA of the CDR3: TGCAGTGCTAGAGCGGGGGCCATCTACAATGAGCAGTTCTTC.

This clonotype showed up just a few times. This chain uses TRBV5-1 with TRBJ2-5; 7 bases map to TRBD2. The V gene's germline CDR1 is SGHRS and CDR2 YFSETQ. The trim removed 0 bases at V and 6 bases at J, leaving 8 bases unmatched. CDR3 length: 15 amino acids. CDR3 DNA sequence: TGCGCCAGCAGCTTGGGGTGGACTAGTCCCCAGACCCAGTACTTC. Its translation: CASSLGWTSPQTQYF.

This chain uses TRBV7-8 with TRBJ1-3; D may be TRBD1 (5 bases). The CDR3 is made up of 17 amino acids. Germline V gene data show CDR1 as SGHVS and CDR2 as FQNEAQ. V shed 2 bases and J shed 4 bases, with 18 bases lying between them. The CDR3 spells CASSLTPGQGGGNTIYF. The CDR3 DNA reads as TGTGCCAGCAGCTTAACGCCCGGACAAGGAGGAGGAAACACCATATATTTT.

The chain links TRBV24-1 to TRBJ2-2; no clear D gene. This CDR3 region has 14 residues. Trimming left V 4 bases short and J 1 base short, with 6 bases between. Germline V CDR1 and CDR2: KGHDR, SFDVKD. Here the CDR3 DNA reads TGTGCCACCAGTGAACAGCGGAACACCGGGGAGCTGTTTTTT. This encodes CATSEQRNTGELFF.

This clonotype was counted only a few times. CDR3 DNA: TGTGCCAGCAGCTGGCGGGGGGGCTGGAATGAGCAGTTCTTC. It is translated as CASSWRGGWNEQFF. The V gene is TRBV7-2, the J gene TRBJ2-1; 9 nucleotides line up with TRBD2. The CDR3 consists of 14 residues. The germline V gene encodes CDR1 SGHTA and CDR2 FQGNSA. V lost 4 bases and J lost 7; bases outside the gene matches: 5.

This clonotype was detected a few times. The chain has TRBV7-2 and TRBJ2-1; possible D gene TRBD2, 6 bases. The germline V and J ends were trimmed by 5 bases and 0 bases, with 17 bases remaining between them. The CDR3 has 17 amino acids. The germline V gene has CDR1 SGHTA and CDR2 FQGNSA. This CDR3 is CASSRGGLGSSYNEQFF. CDR3 in DNA: TGTGCCAGCAGCCGGGGAGGATTGGGGAGCTCCTACAATGAGCAGTTCTTC.

This clonotype was observed many times. The CDR3 sequence is CASSFQGSSYNSPLHF. Written as DNA, the CDR3 is TGCGCCAGCAGCTTTCAGGGGAGCTCCTATAATTCACCCCTCCACTTT. This sequence joins TRBV5-1 and TRBJ1-6; possibly TRBD1 for D (6 bases). This CDR3 has 16 residues. Germline V gives CDR1 SGHRS, CDR2 YFSETQ. Trimming cost V 2 bases and J 0 bases, with 9 bases left between them.

The table lists this clonotype with a few counts. This chain uses TRBV6-5 with TRBJ2-7; possibly TRBD1 for D (5 bases). CDR3 size: 13 residues. Trimming left V 6 bases short and J 2 bases short, with 11 bases between. Germline V gives CDR1 MNHEY, CDR2 SVGAGI. CDR3: CASSLQVTYEQYF. The CDR3 coding sequence is TGTGCCAGCAGCTTACAGGTAACCTACGAGCAGTACTTC.

The chain couples TRBV14 to TRBJ2-7, with D tentatively TRBD1 or TRBD2 (6 bases each). The V end lost 3 bases, the J end lost 5 bases, and 14 bases lay between the germline ends. Germline assignment: CDR1 SGHDN and CDR2 FVKESK. This CDR3 has 14 residues. Written as DNA, the CDR3 is TGTGCCAGCAGCCAGACCGGGGGCCTGGACGAGCAGTACGTC. It yields the protein CASSQTGGLDEQYV.

Many counts were recorded for this clonotype. The CDR3 coding sequence is TGTGCCAGCAGTTTAGTGACAGCCTACTATGGCTACACCTTC. This sequence encodes CASSLVTAYYGYTF. The chain carries TRBV12-3 or TRBV12-4 and TRBJ1-2; tentatively, D is TRBD1 (5 bases). CDR3 length equals 14 residues. Between the trimmed V and J ends, which lost 1 base and 3 bases, there was a span of 9 bases.

This clonotype was picked up a small number of times. V and J are TRBV25-1 and TRBJ1-2, with unresolved D. CDR3 length: 13 residues. The germline V gene has CDR1 MGHDK and CDR2 SYGVNS. Trimming stripped 6 bases from V and 4 bases from J, with 12 bases between. The CDR3, as DNA: TGTGCCAGCAGAAGCAATACGGCCTATGGCTACACCTTC. Translation gives CASRSNTAYGYTF.

In this sample, this clonotype turned up a few times. This chain connects TRBV7-2 to TRBJ2-3; 7 positions match TRBD2. The CDR3 runs to 14 residues. CDR1 is SGHTA, CDR2 FQGNSA, per germline. V was pared by 6 bases and J by 4 bases, with 7 bases of the junction left unmatched. The chain's CDR3 is CASRRGGGADTQYF. The CDR3, as DNA: TGTGCCAGCAGAAGGGGCGGGGGTGCAGATACGCAGTATTTT.

Comment on this clonotype: The junction differs from germline at one of its ends, possibly a read error. V is TRBV29-1 and J is TRBJ2-5; D gene uncertain. CDR3 length: 14 amino acids. Looked up from germline, CDR1 is SQVTM and CDR2 is ANQGSEA. CDR3 region: CSVEDLKIQDTQYF. The CDR3 nucleotides are TGCAGCGTTGAAGATCTGAAAATACAAGATACCCAGTACTTC.

This clonotype was recorded many times. This chain links TRBV6-2 or TRBV6-3 with TRBJ2-1, with D hard to call. Germline V gene lookup returns CDR1 MNHEY and CDR2 SVGEGT. This CDR3 has 10 amino acids. The ends were cut back, 10 bases at V and 7 bases at J, with 8 bases in the middle. The CDR3 DNA follows: TGTGCCACCTCGGGTAATGAGCAGTTCTTC. Amino acids: CATSGNEQFF.

The V call is TRBV5-1, the J call TRBJ1-1; no clear D. V was clipped by 4 bases and J by 2 bases, with 15 bases between them. Germline V gene lookup returns CDR1 SGHRS and CDR2 YFSETQ. This CDR3 contains 15 residues. CDR3 in DNA: TGCGCCAGCAGCCCAGCACTTGACCATAACACTGAAGCTTTCTTT. It specifies CASSPALDHNTEAFF.

This clonotype was recorded a few times. The V gene is TRBV4-3, the J gene TRBJ1-6; D perhaps matches TRBD1 (6 bases). V lost 0 bases and J lost 4, with 10 bases in between. In germline, CDR1 is LGHNA, CDR2 YSLEER. The CDR3 contains 16 residues. CDR3 in DNA: TGCGCCAGCAGCCAAGATCCCGGACAGTATAATTCACCCCTCCACTTT. Translated: CASSQDPGQYNSPLHF.

The chain couples TRBV27 to TRBJ2-7, with D maybe TRBD2 (5 bases). CDR1 and CDR2 (germline): MNHEY, SMNVEV (reference sequence). The CDR3 extends over 12 amino acids. With 9 bases removed from V and 1 base from J, the gap between germline ends came to 10 bases. The CDR3 DNA sequence: TGTGCCAGGACTACCCGGTCCTACGAGCAGTACGTC. As protein: CARTTRSYEQYV.

Many counts were recorded for this clonotype. J is TRBJ1-2 and V is TRBV12-3 or TRBV12-4, with D unresolved. Trimming removed 2 bases from V and 3 bases from J, with 7 bases in between. CDR3 length: 13 residues. The CDR3 bases are TGTGCCAGCAGTTTAACCGGTCACTATGGCTACACCTTC. Protein: CASSLTGHYGYTF.

This chain connects TRBV7-2 to TRBJ1-4; 7 positions match TRBD1. The V gene end was trimmed by 6 bases and the J gene end by 4 bases; junction bases not matched to a gene: 5. The CDR3 sequence is 14 residues long. Looked up from germline, CDR1 is SGHTA and CDR2 is FQGNSA. The CDR3 coding sequence is TGTGCCAGCAGTTGGGACAGACTTAATGAAAAACTGTTTTTT. It is translated as CASSWDRLNEKLFF.

This rearrangement joins TRBV10-3 to TRBJ1-2; D might be TRBD1 (5 bases). Germline V gene data show CDR1 as ENHRY and CDR2 as SYGVKD. CDR3 length equals 13 residues. V was shortened by 11 bases and J by 3 bases, with 16 bases between the two germline ends. The CDR3, as DNA: TGTGCCGCAAACCAGCAGGGTGACTATGGCTACACCTTC. Encoded protein: CAANQQGDYGYTF.